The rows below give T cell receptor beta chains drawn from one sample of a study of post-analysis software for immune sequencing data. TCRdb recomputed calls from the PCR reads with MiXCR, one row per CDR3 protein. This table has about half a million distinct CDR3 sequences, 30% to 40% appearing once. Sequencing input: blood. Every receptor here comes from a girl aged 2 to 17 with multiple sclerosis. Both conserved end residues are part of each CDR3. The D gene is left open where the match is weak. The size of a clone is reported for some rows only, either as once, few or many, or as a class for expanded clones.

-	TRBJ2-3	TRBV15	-	TGTGCCACCAGCAGAGAATGGGGGGCAGATACGCAGTATTTT	CATSREWGADTQYF
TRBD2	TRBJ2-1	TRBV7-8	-	TGTGCCAGCAGCTTAGCGCGGGGGGCGGGTACGAATGAGCAGTTCTTC	CASSLARGAGTNEQFF
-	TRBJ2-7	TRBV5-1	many	TGCGCCAGCACGGGAAACGGTGACCAGTACTTC	CASTGNGDQYF
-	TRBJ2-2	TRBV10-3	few	TGTGCCATCAGTGAGTCTGCGGGGCGGGACACCACCGGGGAGCTGTTTTTT	CAISESAGRDTTGELFF
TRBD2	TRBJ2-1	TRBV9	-	TGTGCCAGCAGCGGACAAGCGACTAGCGGACCCTTTGGAAATGAGCAGTTCTTC	CASSGQATSGPFGNEQFF
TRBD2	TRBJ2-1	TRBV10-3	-	TGTGCCATCAGCAACGGGACTAGCTCGTTCTTC	CAISNGTSSFF
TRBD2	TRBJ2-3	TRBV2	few	TGTGCCAGCAGGGAAAGGATGGGGCTAGCGGGGGCCTTCGGCACAGATACGCAGTATTTT	CASRERMGLAGAFGTDTQYF
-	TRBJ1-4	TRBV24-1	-	TGTGCCACCAGTGATGGTCCAGGGATGGAAAAACTGTTTTTT	CATSDGPGMEKLFF
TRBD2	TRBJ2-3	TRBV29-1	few	TGCAGCGCATTAGCGGGGGTCACAGATACGCAGTATTTT	CSALAGVTDTQYF
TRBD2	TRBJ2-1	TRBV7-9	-	TGTGCCAGCAGCACACTAGCGGGGCCTACCTACAATGAGCAGTTCTTC	CASSTLAGPTYNEQFF
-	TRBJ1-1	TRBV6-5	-	TGTGCCAGCAGCCCCACCGGACTGGATAACACTGAAGCTTTCTTT	CASSPTGLDNTEAFF
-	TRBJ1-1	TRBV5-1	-	TGCGCCAGCAGCTCGGGAGACACTGAAGCTTTCTTT	CASSSGDTEAFF
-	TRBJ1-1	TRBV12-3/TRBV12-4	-	TGTGCCAGCCTCAAGGGCCGGAACACTGAAGCTTTCTTT	CASLKGRNTEAFF
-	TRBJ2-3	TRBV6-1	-	TGTGCCAGCAGTGCCCTGACAGGTAGCACAGATACGCAGTATTTT	CASSALTGSTDTQYF
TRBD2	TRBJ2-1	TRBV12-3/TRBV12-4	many	TGTGCCAGCAGTGAGTGGACTAGCGGGCCAAGTAGCTATGAGCAGTTCTTC	CASSEWTSGPSSYEQFF
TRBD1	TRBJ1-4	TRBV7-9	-	TGTGCCAGCAGCTTATTCCCGGGACAGGGGATTGAAAAACTGTTTTTT	CASSLFPGQGIEKLFF
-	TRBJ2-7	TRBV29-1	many	TGCAGCGTTGAAGAGGTCGGAACCTACGAGCAGTACTTC	CSVEEVGTYEQYF
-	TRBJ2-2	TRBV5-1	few	TGCGCCAGCAGCCTGGAAATGAACACCGGGGAGCTGTTTTTT	CASSLEMNTGELFF
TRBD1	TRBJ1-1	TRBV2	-	TGTGCCAGCAGTGTAGAGACAGGGGACACTGAAGCTTTCTTT	CASSVETGDTEAFF
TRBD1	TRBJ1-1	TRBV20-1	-	TGCAGTGCCACTCCTGGACAGGGGGAGGGTGAAGCTTTCTTT	CSATPGQGEGEAFF
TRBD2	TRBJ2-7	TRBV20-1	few	TGCAGTGCGGGCGGGGGGACCTACGAGCAGTACTTC	CSAGGGTYEQYF
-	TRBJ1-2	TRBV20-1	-	TGCAGTGCGGACGCCTCGATAGGCTACACCTTC	CSADASIGYTF